The 30 T cell receptor beta chains in this list originate from one sample, sequenced in a study of T cells after yellow fever vaccination. TCRdb re-called the 5' RACE reads with MiXCR, one entry per CDR3 protein. The table shows some 600,000 distinct CDR3 sequences, with around 16% occurring only once. The sequencing here drew on PBMCs, taken about 5 days after the first yellow fever vaccination. The receptors derive from a man younger than 35 who received the YFV17D yellow fever vaccine.

This clonotype showed up just a few times. The chain recombines TRBV19 with TRBJ1-6, with D perhaps TRBD1 (6 bases). V was trimmed by 7 bases and J by 7 bases, leaving 8 bases between them. Germline V gene data show CDR1 as LNHDA and CDR2 as SQIVND (reference sequence). The CDR3 has 12 residues. CDR3 bases: TGTGCCAGTACAACAGGGAATTCACCCCTCCACTTT. This translates into CASTTGNSPLHF.

Ten or more counts support this clonotype. The chain couples TRBV7-8 to TRBJ2-7, with D possibly being TRBD1 or TRBD2 (5 bases each). This CDR3 is 13 amino acids long. The V gene lost 5 bases and the J gene lost 0 bases, with 8 bases spanning the gap. The germline CDR1 and CDR2 sequences are SGHVS and FQNEAQ. CDR3 residues: CASSPGTSYEQYV. The CDR3 nucleotides are TGTGCCAGCAGCCCTGGGACCTCCTACGAGCAGTACGTC.

The genes are TRBV6-5 and TRBJ2-5; 7 bases fit TRBD2. After removal of 0 bases from V and 1 base from J, the junction contained 5 bases not matched to a gene. The germline V gene encodes CDR1 MNHEY and CDR2 SVGAGI. This CDR3 is built from 16 residues. The CDR3: CASSYSPAGSQETQYF. The CDR3 nucleotides read TGTGCCAGCAGTTACTCTCCAGCGGGGAGCCAAGAGACCCAGTACTTC.

This clonotype occurred a few times. This chain connects TRBV30 to TRBJ1-2, with TRBD1 identical over 9 bases. The CDR3 length is 13 residues. CDR1 GTSNPN and CDR2 SVGIG come from the germline V gene (reference sequence). Trimming removed 7 bases from V and 8 bases from J; junction bases left unmatched: 11. The DNA of the CDR3 is TGTGCCTCCCGTGTACAGGGGGCCGACGGCTACACCTTC. Its protein product is CASRVQGADGYTF.

This sequence joins TRBV12-3 or TRBV12-4 and TRBJ2-7; D ambiguous. V dropped 0 bases and J dropped 2 bases, with 5 bases sitting between them. The CDR3 consists of 13 residues. The CDR3 loop reads CASSLASPYEQYF. The CDR3 bases are TGTGCCAGCAGTTTAGCATCACCCTACGAGCAGTACTTC.

The chain employs TRBV12-3 or TRBV12-4 and TRBJ2-1; tentatively, D is TRBD2 (5 bases). The CDR3 extends over 13 amino acids. The ends were cut back, 6 bases at V and 2 bases at J, with 8 bases in the middle. CDR3 in amino acids: CASRPGTYNEQFF. CDR3 nucleotide sequence: TGTGCCAGCAGACCGGGAACCTACAATGAGCAGTTCTTC.

The chain is built from TRBV4-3 and TRBJ1-1; 7 bases match TRBD1. CDR1 is LGHNA, CDR2 YSLEER, per germline. Unmatched junction bases numbered 7, after V lost 2 bases and J lost 4 bases. The CDR3 runs to 15 residues. The CDR3 bases are TGCGCCAGCAGCCAAAGCTACAGGGGAGGCACTGAAGCTTTCTTT. Residues: CASSQSYRGGTEAFF.

The chain links TRBV5-1 to TRBJ2-4; the D is unclear. Germline V lookup: CDR1 SGHRS, CDR2 YFSETQ. This CDR3 comprises 15 residues. V was shortened by 5 bases and J by 0 bases, with 12 bases between the two germline ends. CDR3 in amino acids: CASRPIYRAKNIQYF. The CDR3 region has the DNA TGCGCCAGCAGGCCTATTTATAGAGCCAAAAACATTCAGTACTTC.

This clonotype was seen more than once but under ten times. The CDR3 region has the DNA TGTGCCAGCAGCCCTAGACTAGCGGGGGTGAACACCGGGGAGCTGTTTTTT. Translating it yields CASSPRLAGVNTGELFF. The rearrangement uses TRBV7-2 and TRBJ2-2; 12 nucleotides match TRBD2. CDR3 length: 17 residues. The junction had 5 bases not matched to a gene; V was cut back by 5 bases and J by 1 base. Germline V gene data show CDR1 as SGHTA and CDR2 as FQGNSA. Based on the CDR3 plus reference TRBV7-2 and TRBJ2-2, the full variable domain is GAGVSQSPSNKVTEKGKDVELRCDPISGHTALYWYRQSLGQGLEFLIYFQGNSAPDKSGLPSDRFSAERTGGSVSTLTIQRTQQEDSAVYLCASSPRLAGVNTGELFFGEGSRLTVL.

This clonotype was picked up many times. The chain has TRBV5-1 and TRBJ2-1; TRBD1 agrees at 11 bases. Germline V CDR1 and CDR2: SGHRS, YFSETQ. J was trimmed by 2 bases and V by 4 bases; bases with no gene match: 2. The CDR3 has 15 amino acids. CDR3 sequence reads: CASSGQGAAYNEQFF. CDR3 DNA: TGCGCCAGCAGCGGACAGGGGGCGGCCTACAATGAGCAGTTCTTC.

This clonotype was detected a few times. The CDR3, as DNA: TGTGCCAGCAGCCCCACCCCCCCAGAGACCCAGTACTTC. Translated: CASSPTPPETQYF. This rearrangement joins TRBV7-2 to TRBJ2-5; no definite D call. This CDR3 has 13 residues. V lost 5 bases, J lost 4 bases, and 11 bases lay in between. Looked up from germline, CDR1 is SGHTA and CDR2 is FQGNSA.

This clonotype was observed a few times. This rearrangement joins TRBV11-2 to TRBJ2-2; D unresolved. V was clipped by 0 bases and J by 0 bases, with 8 bases between them. CDR1 is SGHAT and CDR2 is FQNNGV in the germline V gene. The length of the CDR3 is 16 residues. The CDR3 DNA reads as TGTGCCAGCAGCTTAGAGGGCAATGCGAACACCGGGGAGCTGTTTTTT. Translated, it gives CASSLEGNANTGELFF.

This clonotype came up many times. V and J are TRBV9 and TRBJ2-3; a possible D gene is TRBD1 (6 bases). Germline V gives CDR1 SGDLS, CDR2 YYNGEE. Between the trimmed V and J ends, which lost 3 bases and 2 bases, there was a span of 10 bases. The CDR3 has 14 residues. The CDR3 protein is CASSARTATDTQYF. CDR3 in DNA: TGTGCCAGCAGCGCAAGGACAGCCACAGATACGCAGTATTTT.

This clonotype was seen only a few times. The rearrangement links TRBV15 to TRBJ1-4; no clear D gene. The V and J ends lost 0 bases and 0 bases respectively, with 8 bases between them. The CDR3 has 16 residues. Germline CDR1 LNHNV, CDR2 YYDKDF (reference sequence). CDR3 nucleotide sequence: TGTGCCACCAGCAGAGATATGAGAGCAACTAATGAAAAACTGTTTTTT. Protein: CATSRDMRATNEKLFF.

This rearrangement joins TRBV6-5 to TRBJ1-2; tentatively, D is TRBD1 (5 bases). CDR3 length: 12 residues. Germline loops: CDR1 MNHEY, CDR2 SVGAGI. The V end lost 5 bases, the J end lost 7 bases, and 11 bases lay between the germline ends. The CDR3 sequence is CASSPQGLGYTF. In DNA form, the CDR3 reads TGTGCCAGCAGTCCGCAGGGCCTTGGCTACACCTTC.

The chain employs TRBV10-3 and TRBJ2-5; possible D gene TRBD2, 5 bases. With 10 bases removed from V and 1 base from J, the gap between germline ends came to 16 bases. Germline V gives CDR1 ENHRY, CDR2 SYGVKD. CDR3 size: 14 residues. CDR3 sequence: CATQDLAGQETQYF. CDR3 sequence (DNA): TGTGCCACCCAAGACCTAGCCGGCCAAGAGACCCAGTACTTC.

The chain recombines TRBV29-1 with TRBJ2-5, with D unclear. CDR1 and CDR2 from the germline V gene are SQVTM and ANQGSEA. With 4 bases removed from V and 5 bases from J, the gap between germline ends came to 14 bases. CDR3 length: 13 residues. The CDR3 DNA follows: TGCAGCGTTGGGAAGGGAAATCTGGAGACCCAGTACTTC. It codes for CSVGKGNLETQYF.

The DNA of the CDR3 is TGTGCCACCTCGGACACAGGGGATGGCTACACCTTC. It encodes CATSDTGDGYTF. The chain uses TRBV19 and TRBJ1-2; TRBD1 matches 7 bases. This CDR3 comprises 12 residues. J was trimmed by 6 bases and V by 10 bases; bases with no gene match: 8. In germline, CDR1 is LNHDA, CDR2 SQIVND (reference sequence).

The V and J genes are TRBV5-1 and TRBJ2-1, with 10 bases matching TRBD2. The CDR3 runs to 15 residues. The V segment lost 4 bases and the J segment 6 bases; nucleotides outside the gene matches: 7. Germline CDR1 is SGHRS and CDR2 is YFSETQ. CDR3 in DNA: TGCGCCAGCAGCCTAAGCGGGGGGGCCGTCAATGAGCAGTTCTTC. Protein product: CASSLSGGAVNEQFF.

This chain uses TRBV20-1 with TRBJ1-4; D may be TRBD1 (5 bases). The ends were cut back, 3 bases at V and 6 bases at J, with 14 bases in the middle. The CDR3 spans 14 residues. Germline CDR1 is DFQATT and CDR2 is SNEGSKA (reference sequence). For the CDR3, the DNA is TGCAGTGCTAGGAAAGGCAGGGCGGATGAAAAACTGTTTTTT. Residues: CSARKGRADEKLFF.

The J gene is TRBJ1-6, the V gene TRBV7-8, with D possibly TRBD1 on 5 matching bases. This CDR3 region has 17 residues. CDR1 is SGHVS, CDR2 FQNEAQ, per germline. V was clipped by 5 bases and J by 7 bases, with 21 bases between them. CDR3 protein: CASSRPWGGGGNSPLHF. The CDR3 DNA follows: TGTGCCAGCAGCCGACCCTGGGGGGGTGGAGGGAATTCACCCCTCCACTTT.

The rearrangement joins TRBV20-1 to TRBJ1-4; 7 bases fit TRBD1. The CDR3 covers 15 residues. CDR1 is DFQATT, CDR2 SNEGSKA, per germline (reference sequence). With 0 bases clipped from V and 4 bases from J, the junction kept 5 bases outside the gene matches. The CDR3 coding sequence is TGCAGTGCTAGAGATTTTGGACAGGATAATGAAAAACTGTTTTTT. Amino acid sequence: CSARDFGQDNEKLFF.

The chain carries TRBV4-1 and TRBJ1-2; 7 bases fit TRBD1. The V segment lost 2 bases and the J segment 1 base; nucleotides outside the gene matches: 19. Germline V gene data show CDR1 as MGHRA and CDR2 as YSYEKL. This CDR3 spans 20 amino acids. The CDR3 bases are TGCGCCAGCAGCCAACCCCAAGCCCGACAGGGAGCAGGATTTAACTATGGCTACACCTTC. It is translated as CASSQPQARQGAGFNYGYTF.

This clonotype was picked up a small number of times. This sequence joins TRBV5-1 and TRBJ1-1; 11 bases map to TRBD1. This CDR3 has 15 residues. CDR1 and CDR2 from the germline V gene are SGHRS and YFSETQ. V was pared by 5 bases and J by 4 bases, with 7 bases of the junction left unmatched. CDR3 nucleotide sequence: TGCGCCAGCAGGGACAGGGGGCTTGTGGGCACTGAAGCTTTCTTT. Amino acids: CASRDRGLVGTEAFF.

This clonotype was seen many times. The J gene is TRBJ2-5, the V gene TRBV4-3; the match to TRBD1 covers 10 bases. The V segment lost 0 bases and the J segment 6 bases; nucleotides outside the gene matches: 7. CDR3 length: 16 residues. Germline CDR1 reads LGHNA; CDR2 reads YSLEER. The CDR3 protein is CASSQDMGTGAQTQYF. The CDR3 bases are TGCGCCAGCAGCCAAGATATGGGGACAGGGGCGCAGACCCAGTACTTC.

This chain uses TRBV11-2 with TRBJ1-3, with no clear D. Germline CDR1 is SGHAT and CDR2 is FQNNGV. The CDR3 has 13 amino acids. V was trimmed by 6 bases and J by 4 bases, leaving 10 bases between them. The CDR3 DNA is TGTGCCAGCAGGGCAAGCGGGGGAAACACCATATATTTT. It codes for CASRASGGNTIYF.

The V gene is TRBV7-3, the J gene TRBJ2-3, with D possibly TRBD1 on 5 matching bases. CDR3 size: 19 residues. The germline V gene encodes CDR1 SGHTA and CDR2 FQGTGA. Between the trimmed V and J ends, which lost 5 bases and 2 bases, there was a span of 26 bases. DNA of the CDR3: TGTGCCAGCAGCCAAGGCGCGGTGACAGTACCGAGTCACACAGATACGCAGTATTTT. This codes for CASSQGAVTVPSHTDTQYF.

This clonotype came up a few times. The chain employs TRBV11-2 and TRBJ2-3; the match to TRBD2 covers 8 bases. The V gene end was trimmed by 6 bases and the J gene end by 4 bases; junction bases not matched to a gene: 15. The CDR3 loop spans 17 amino acids. Germline CDR1 and CDR2: SGHAT and FQNNGV. The CDR3 DNA reads as TGTGCCAGCAGACCACACCGCCTAGCGGGTTTTGCAGATACGCAGTATTTT. Amino acids: CASRPHRLAGFADTQYF.

This clonotype was found many times. The CDR3 is CASSPRRGEQYF. The CDR3 coding sequence is TGTGCCAGCAGCCCCCGGAGGGGCGAGCAGTACTTC. This chain links TRBV6-2 or TRBV6-3 with TRBJ2-7; D is perhaps TRBD2 (6 bases). The CDR3 loop spans 12 amino acids. The germline V gene encodes CDR1 MNHEY and CDR2 SVGEGT. V lost 6 bases to trimming and J lost 6 bases, with 12 bases between them.

This clonotype was detected a few times. This chain uses TRBV29-1 with TRBJ2-2, with D possibly matching TRBD2 (5 bases). The CDR3 contains 13 residues. V gave up 7 bases and J gave up 0 bases, with 9 bases separating them. Germline CDR1 reads SQVTM; CDR2 reads ANQGSEA. DNA for the CDR3: TGCAGCGCTGCGGGCCCGAACACCGGGGAGCTGTTTTTT. As protein: CSAAGPNTGELFF.